These T cell receptor beta chains were read from a single sample in a study of OX40 agonist ivuxolimab in advanced cancers. Produced via immunoSEQ multiplex PCR; TCRdb's table is partial and in-frame only. This table has some 45,000 clones, 60% to 80% appearing once. This specimen consisted of CD4+ or CD8+ T cells sorted from blood, obtained in a trial of the OX40 agonist ivuxolimab. The receptors stem from an adult with an advanced solid tumor such as melanoma, head and neck, liver or kidney cancer. Each CDR3 is given with its conserved first and last residue. The D gene is left open where the match is weak. Clone size is shown for a subset of rows, as once, few, many or a class of expanded clone.

TRBJ2-3	TRBV18	TRBD2	NA	CASSPLTGGDTDTQYF	TGTGCCAGCTCACCACTGACGGGAGGTGACACAGATACGCAGTATTTT
TRBJ1-1	TRBV7-9	NA	NA	CASSPLGVDPEAFF	TGTGCCAGCAGCCCCCTTGGGGTAGACCCTGAAGCTTTCTTT
TRBJ2-3	TRBV6-1	NA	NA	CASRTEDTQYF	TGTGCCAGCAGGACAGAAGATACGCAGTATTTT
TRBJ2-5	TRBV14	NA	NA	CASSPPSQFQETQYF	TGTGCCAGCAGCCCTCCATCGCAGTTTCAAGAGACCCAGTACTTC
TRBJ2-2	TRBV5-1	NA	few	CASSLFPLRENTGELFF	TGCGCCAGCAGCTTGTTTCCCCTTAGAGAGAACACCGGGGAGCTGTTTTTT
TRBJ2-7	TRBV15	NA	NA	CATSRVRRTYEQYF	TGTGCCACCAGCAGAGTGAGACGCACCTACGAGCAGTACTTC
TRBJ2-1	TRBV5-1	NA	few	CASSLDMYNEQFF	TGCGCCAGCAGCTTGGATATGTACAATGAGCAGTTCTTC
TRBJ1-2	TRBV18	NA	medium-sized	CASSSDGDYGYTF	TGTGCCAGCTCTTCCGACGGGGACTATGGCTACACCTTC
TRBJ2-5	TRBV5-4	NA	once	CASNFWGFSEETQYF	TGTGCCAGCAACTTCTGGGGTTTCTCCGAAGAGACCCAGTACTTC
TRBJ2-3	TRBV7-2	TRBD1	few	CASSATGVGTDTQYF	TGTGCCAGCAGCGCGACAGGGGTTGGGACAGATACGCAGTATTTT
TRBJ2-3	TRBV25-1	NA	NA	CASSPGGQGPRTDTQYF	TGTGCCAGCAGTCCCGGTGGCCAGGGGCCTCGCACAGATACGCAGTATTTT
TRBJ2-1	TRBV6-1	NA	once	CASSAEAVTYNEQFF	TGTGCCAGCAGCGCCGAGGCAGTAACCTACAATGAGCAGTTCTTC
TRBJ2-2	TRBV7-2	NA	NA	CASSPNRNTGELFF	TGTGCCAGCAGCCCCAACAGAAACACCGGGGAGCTGTTTTTT
TRBJ1-1	TRBV6-1	NA	NA	CASSEGGSFGIGTEAFF	TGTGCCAGCAGTGAAGGCGGGTCATTCGGGATCGGCACTGAAGCTTTCTTT
TRBJ2-7	TRBV11-2	NA	NA	CASSSGSVHEQYF	TGTGCCAGCAGCTCCGGATCTGTCCACGAGCAGTACTTC
TRBJ2-7	TRBV7-9	TRBD2	NA	CASSLVAGGYEQYF	TGTGCCAGCAGCTTAGTAGCGGGAGGGTACGAGCAGTACTTC
TRBJ1-1	TRBV9	NA	once	CASSVADPGLTEAFF	TGTGCCAGCAGCGTAGCTGACCCAGGGCTTACTGAAGCTTTCTTT
TRBJ2-1	TRBV6-6	NA	NA	CASSSGTANNEQFF	TGTGCCAGCAGCTCTGGGACGGCGAACAATGAGCAGTTCTTC
TRBJ2-5	TRBV5-1	NA	NA	CASSPGGGRRETQYF	TGCGCCAGCAGCCCTGGAGGGGGTCGGAGGGAGACCCAGTACTTC
TRBJ1-6	TRBV7-2	NA	NA	CASSPRVFSPLHF	TGTGCCAGCAGCCCCCGGGTCTTTTCACCCCTCCACTTT
TRBJ1-5	TRBV5-1	NA	NA	CASSLAANQPQHF	TGCGCCAGCAGCTTGGCGGCCAATCAGCCCCAGCATTTT
TRBJ1-1	TRBV29-1	NA	NA	CSVARRGLNTEAFF	TGCAGCGTTGCTCGCCGGGGATTGAACACTGAAGCTTTCTTT
TRBJ1-1	TRBV7-2	NA	NA	CASSRSNTEAFF	TGTGCCAGCAGCCGATCCAACACTGAAGCTTTCTTT
TRBJ2-3	TRBV30	TRBD1	NA	CAWNQGQGVTDTQYF	TGTGCCTGGAACCAAGGACAGGGGGTCACAGATACGCAGTATTTT
TRBJ2-2	TRBV10-3	NA	NA	CAISESEQSLNTGELFF	TGTGCCATCAGTGAGTCGGAACAGTCACTTAACACCGGGGAGCTGTTTTTT
TRBJ2-7	TRBV6-1	NA	NA	CATMRSGYLYEQYF	TGTGCCACAATGCGATCGGGCTACCTCTACGAGCAGTACTTC
TRBJ2-4	TRBV25-1	TRBD1	NA	CASSLGTGGANIQYF	TGTGCCAGCAGTCTAGGGACAGGGGGCGCGAACATTCAGTACTTC
TRBJ2-7	TRBV9	NA	few	CASSVAPFDEQYF	TGTGCCAGCAGCGTAGCCCCTTTTGACGAGCAGTACTTC
TRBJ1-6	TRBV15	TRBD1	NA	CATSRETGGISPLHF	TGTGCCACCAGCAGAGAGACAGGGGGCATTTCACCCCTCCACTTT
TRBJ1-2	TRBV6-5	NA	few	CASSRDTFNYGYTF	TGTGCCAGCAGCCGGGACACTTTTAACTATGGCTACACCTTC
TRBJ1-6	TRBV4-1	NA	few	CASSQDREGPTPHSPLHF	TGCGCCAGCAGCCAAGATAGGGAGGGCCCAACTCCTCATTCACCCCTCCACTTT
TRBJ1-4	TRBV30	NA	NA	CAWSVGLSTNEKLFF	TGTGCCTGGAGTGTGGGACTTTCAACTAATGAAAAACTGTTTTTT
TRBJ2-7	TRBV27	NA	NA	CASSKNYEQYF	TGTGCCAGCAGTAAGAACTACGAGCAGTACTTC
TRBJ1-1	TRBV28	TRBD1	NA	CASSLMQGAGDTEAFF	TGTGCCAGCAGTTTAATGCAGGGGGCGGGGGACACTGAAGCTTTCTTT
TRBJ2-3	TRBV6-6	NA	NA	CASSLTDTQYF	TGTGCCAGCTCCCTCACAGATACGCAGTATTTT
TRBJ2-3	TRBV4-3	NA	NA	CASSQDPTGSIYTDTQYF	TGCGCCAGCAGCCAAGACCCTACAGGGTCTATTTACACAGATACGCAGTATTTT
TRBJ1-2	TRBV5-5	NA	NA	CASSLGQLVGNYGYTF	TGTGCCAGCAGCTTGGGCCAGTTAGTGGGTAACTATGGCTACACCTTC
TRBJ2-4	TRBV30	NA	few	CAWSGFTKNIQYF	TGTGCCTGGAGTGGCTTTACCAAAAACATTCAGTACTTC
TRBJ2-7	TRBV21-1	NA	many	CASSKGYYEQYF	TGTGCCAGCAGCAAAGGGTACTACGAGCAGTACTTC
TRBJ2-5	TRBV10-2	TRBD2	NA	CASSRLAGDQETQYF	TGCGCCAGCAGTCGCCTAGCGGGAGACCAAGAGACCCAGTACTTC
TRBJ1-5	TRBV7-2	TRBD1	NA	CASRFTSQGDQPQHF	TGTGCCAGCAGATTTACGTCACAGGGGGATCAGCCCCAGCATTTT
TRBJ2-7	TRBV6-5	NA	NA	CASRIRRGETHEQYF	TGTGCCAGCAGGATTCGTCGCGGGGAGACCCACGAGCAGTACTTC
TRBJ1-5	TRBV2	NA	NA	CASSSLQQGSRPQHF	TGTGCCAGCAGCTCCCTCCAACAGGGTTCGCGGCCCCAGCATTTT
TRBJ1-1	TRBV14	NA	NA	CASSQGQIPNTEAFF	TGTGCCAGCAGCCAAGGACAGATTCCCAACACTGAAGCTTTCTTT
TRBJ1-2	TRBV5-6	NA	NA	CASSLSAGYYNYGYTF	TGTGCCAGCAGCTTATCTGCAGGGTACTATAACTATGGCTACACCTTC